The 8 T cell receptor beta chains below all came from one sample that was sequenced in a study of beta chain features in type 1 diabetes. Study-wide findings and caveats: People with Type 1 diabetes carried modestly yet significantly shorter TCRB CDR3s in all four CD4+ subsets.

The study reverse transcribed the entire isolated RNA, so it sequenced expressed TCRB transcripts. Assay: immunoSEQ multiplex PCR; the TCRdb copy retains only in-frame clones and omits some. There are over 650,000 clones in the sample; 11% to 15% occur only once, and less than 0.04% lies in the top ten. These receptors' targets are unknown. Sequencing was done on a sample of naive CD4+ T cells from blood. The source is a man between 18 and 35 years old with type 1 diabetes.

This chain connects TRBV4-1 to TRBJ1-2, with D uncertain. CDR1 is MGHRA, CDR2 YSYEKL, per germline. The CDR3 spans 12 residues. Between the trimmed V and J ends, which lost 1 base and 4 bases, there was a span of 4 bases. CDR3 coding DNA: TGCGCCAGCAGCCAAGGTCTCTATGGCTACACCTTC. Protein product: CASSQGLYGYTF.

The V call is TRBV13, the J call TRBJ2-3; maybe TRBD2 (5 bases). This CDR3 spans 13 amino acids. V lost 4 bases, J lost 4 bases, and 9 bases lay in between. Germline CDR1 and CDR2: PRHDT and FYEKMQ (reference sequence). CDR3 loop: CASSSAGPDTQYF. The CDR3 nucleotides read TGTGCCAGCAGCTCGGCGGGCCCAGATACGCAGTATTTT.

The chain carries TRBV4-1 and TRBJ2-3, with 7 bases aligning to TRBD2. Germline lookup yields CDR1 MGHRA and CDR2 YSYEKL. This CDR3 spans 17 amino acids. V was clipped by 0 bases and J by 2 bases; unmatched bases: 8. CDR3 bases: TGCGCCAGCAGCCAAGAAAGTCTAGCGGCAAACACAGATACGCAGTATTTT. As protein: CASSQESLAANTDTQYF.

The CDR3 DNA reads as TGTGCCACTACCGGGACAGATAACTACGAGCAGTACTTC. Translating it yields CATTGTDNYEQYF. The rearrangement uses TRBV10-3 and TRBJ2-7; 7 bases match TRBD1. CDR1 is ENHRY and CDR2 is SYGVKD in the germline V gene. The J segment lost 3 bases and the V segment lost 10 bases, leaving 9 bases of the junction unmatched. The CDR3 sequence is 13 residues long.

The chain links TRBV9 to TRBJ2-5; D is possibly TRBD2 (6 bases). The length of the CDR3 is 14 residues. Per germline, CDR1 SGDLS and CDR2 YYNGEE. Trimming cost V 4 bases and J 5 bases, with 15 bases left between them. CDR3 loop: CASSSPGRGETQYF. For the CDR3, the DNA is TGTGCCAGCAGCAGCCCGGGCCGGGGGGAGACCCAGTACTTC.

There are a few counts of this clone. The chain combines TRBV5-6 with TRBJ2-2, with a weak D call TRBD1 (5 bases). Germline CDR1 and CDR2: SGHDT and YYEEEE. The CDR3 has 13 residues. V lost 4 bases and J lost 6, with 10 bases in between. CDR3 protein: CASSRTGSGELFF. The CDR3, as DNA: TGTGCCAGCAGCCGAACAGGCTCCGGGGAGCTGTTTTTT.

This clone was seen a few times. Other DNA sequences in this specimen translate into the identical CDR3. The chain combines TRBV2 with TRBJ2-7; D call uncertain. Germline CDR1 reads SNHLY; CDR2 reads FYNNEI. The CDR3 consists of 10 residues. Trimming shortened V by 6 bases and J by 3 bases, and 3 bases separated the two germline ends. The CDR3 DNA follows: TGTGCCAGCAGCGTCTACGAGCAGTACTTC. Its translation: CASSVYEQYF.

A few counts support this clone. Here the CDR3 reads CASSYFSGSGTYEQYF. CDR3 bases: TGTGCCAGCAGTTACTTTAGCGGGAGTGGAACCTACGAGCAGTACTTC. The chain uses TRBV6-5 and TRBJ2-7; 9 positions match TRBD2. This CDR3 contains 16 residues. Germline V lookup: CDR1 MNHEY, CDR2 SVGAGI. V lost 1 base and J lost 2; bases outside the gene matches: 6.